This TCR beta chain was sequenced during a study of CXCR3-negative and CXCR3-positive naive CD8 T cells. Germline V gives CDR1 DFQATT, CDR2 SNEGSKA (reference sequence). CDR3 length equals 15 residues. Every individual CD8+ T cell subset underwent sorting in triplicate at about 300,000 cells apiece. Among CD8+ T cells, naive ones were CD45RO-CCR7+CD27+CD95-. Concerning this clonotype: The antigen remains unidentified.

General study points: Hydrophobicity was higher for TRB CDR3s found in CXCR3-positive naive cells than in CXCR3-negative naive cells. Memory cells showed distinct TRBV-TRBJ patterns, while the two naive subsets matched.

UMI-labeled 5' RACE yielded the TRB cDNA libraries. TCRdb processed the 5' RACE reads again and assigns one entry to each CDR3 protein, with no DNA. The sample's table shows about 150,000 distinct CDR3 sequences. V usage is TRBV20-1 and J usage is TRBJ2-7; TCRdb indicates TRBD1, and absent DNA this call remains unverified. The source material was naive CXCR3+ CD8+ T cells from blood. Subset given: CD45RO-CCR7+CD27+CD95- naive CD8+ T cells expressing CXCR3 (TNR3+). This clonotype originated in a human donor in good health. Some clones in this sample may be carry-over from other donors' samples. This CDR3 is CSALGQGGFSYEQYF.